The sequence of this T cell receptor (beta chain) was determined in a study of blood T cell repertoires in COVID-19. Background on the study: The United States, Italy and Spain supplied acute and convalescent COVID-19 samples. PBMCs, B-cell-depleted T cells, or T cells provided the cDNA or gDNA that made up the material.

V lost 1 base, J lost 0 bases, and 5 bases stayed unmatched. CDR1 and CDR2 from the germline V gene are MDHEN and SYDVKM. The CDR3 sequence is 16 residues long. This clone has more than one count but fewer than ten. The method was immunoSEQ multiplex PCR; TCRdb's version includes in-frame clones alone and lacks a portion of them. The data show 110,000 to 150,000 clones, 65% to 90% seen once. Sequencing input: peripheral blood. This clonotype originated in a human donor in a cohort sampled during active COVID-19. The genes are TRBV28 and TRBJ1-2; 7 bases map to TRBD1. The DNA of the CDR3 is TGTGCCAGCAGTTTATCCGGGACAGAGTCTAACTATGGCTACACCTTC. Translated: CASSLSGTESNYGYTF.